This TCR beta chain was observed in a study of neurological immune-mediated disorders. cDNA synthesis was performed by 5'RACE with 10-nucleotide random UMIs. One entry per CDR3 protein results from TCRdb running MiXCR on the 5' RACE reads. This sample carries fewer than 85,000 distinct CDR3 sequences, about 5% of them seen once, and the ten largest clones take 2.2%. This clonotype was counted at least ten times. The CDR3 has 16 residues. Germline V gene lookup returns CDR1 DFQATT and CDR2 SNEGSKA (reference sequence). V was clipped by 0 bases and J by 10 bases, with 19 bases between them. The material sequenced was PBMCs. The chain links TRBV20-1 to TRBJ1-6; D remains ambiguous. The source is a woman between 70 and 85 years old with multiple sclerosis. As DNA, the CDR3 is TGCAGTGCTAGAGAGGGCTCGGGATCGGCCAGCTCACCCCTCCACTTT. This codes for CSAREGSGSASSPLHF.